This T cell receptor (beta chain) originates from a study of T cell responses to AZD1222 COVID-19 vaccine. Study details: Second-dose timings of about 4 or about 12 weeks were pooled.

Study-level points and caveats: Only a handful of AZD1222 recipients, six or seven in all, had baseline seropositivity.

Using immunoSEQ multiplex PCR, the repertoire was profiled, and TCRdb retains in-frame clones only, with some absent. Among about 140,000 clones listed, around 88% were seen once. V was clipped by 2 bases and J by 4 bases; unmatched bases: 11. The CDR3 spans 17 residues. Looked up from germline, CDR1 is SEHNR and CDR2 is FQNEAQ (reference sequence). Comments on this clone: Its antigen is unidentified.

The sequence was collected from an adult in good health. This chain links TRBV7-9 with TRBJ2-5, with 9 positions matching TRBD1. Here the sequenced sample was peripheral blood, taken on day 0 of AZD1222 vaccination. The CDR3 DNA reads TGTGCCAGCAGCTTAACGGGACAGGGAAGTCAGGGAGAGACCCAGTACTTC. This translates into CASSLTGQGSQGETQYF.